Following are 9 T cell receptor beta chains from one sample sequenced in a study of identifying expanded T cells in peripheral blood. Only in-frame clones appear in the TCRdb table, and some are missing; sequencing was by immunoSEQ multiplex PCR. The sample records approximately 110,000 clones, about 89% being singletons. Sequencing was done on a sample of blood. Receptor source: a person aged 18 to 70 in good health.

The V gene is TRBV7-2, the J gene TRBJ1-2, with TRBD1 as a possible D gene (5 bases). Trimming removed 4 bases at V and 3 bases at J, with 18 bases between. The germline gives CDR1 SGHTA, CDR2 FQGNSA. The CDR3 is 16 residues long. The CDR3 region has the DNA TGTGCCAGCAGCTATACGAGATCCGGGACTTACTATGGCTACACCTTC. This translates into CASSYTRSGTYYGYTF.

The chain carries TRBV6-1 and TRBJ2-1; the D is unclear. The length of the CDR3 is 15 residues. The V end was cut by 0 bases, the J end by 7 bases, with 13 bases between. Germline-derived CDR1 and CDR2 are MNHNS and SASEGT. The CDR3 is CASSEASSRGNEQFF. The CDR3 DNA sequence: TGTGCCAGCAGTGAAGCAAGTTCGCGTGGGAATGAGCAGTTCTTC.

The rearrangement links TRBV6-1 to TRBJ1-5, with 9 positions matching TRBD1. The germline V gene encodes CDR1 MNHNS and CDR2 SASEGT. J lost 4 bases, V lost 6 bases, and 4 bases had no gene match. CDR3 length equals 14 residues. In nucleotides, the CDR3 is TGTGCCAGCAGAACGGACAGGGGAAATCAGCCCCAGCATTTT. Protein sequence: CASRTDRGNQPQHF.

The chain carries TRBV28 and TRBJ1-3; D is unclear. V lost 5 bases to trimming and J lost 4 bases, with 9 bases between them. CDR3 length: 13 amino acids. Looked up from germline, CDR1 is MDHEN and CDR2 is SYDVKM. The CDR3 DNA follows: TGTGCCAGCAGTCTAGACCCAGGAAACACCATATATTTT. It is translated as CASSLDPGNTIYF.

J is TRBJ1-3 and V is TRBV5-8; D is unresolved. The CDR3 has 15 residues. The V end lost 0 bases, the J end lost 0 bases, and 7 bases lay between the germline ends. Germline V gene data show CDR1 as SGHTS and CDR2 as YDEGEE. The CDR3 reads CASSLVRGSGNTIYF. The CDR3 nucleotides read TGTGCCAGCAGCTTGGTTCGGGGCTCTGGAAACACCATATATTTT.

The rearrangement uses TRBV9 and TRBJ1-4; TRBD1 is a possible D gene (6 bases). The CDR3 has 14 amino acids. Germline V gives CDR1 SGDLS, CDR2 YYNGEE. Trimming cost V 0 bases and J 4 bases, with 7 bases left between them. The CDR3 spells CASSVEGGNEKLFF. For the CDR3, the DNA is TGTGCCAGCAGCGTAGAAGGGGGTAATGAAAAACTGTTTTTT.

The table lists this clone with a count of one. The chain carries TRBV28 and TRBJ2-3; the match to TRBD2 covers 9 bases. The CDR3 has 12 amino acids. The V gene's germline CDR1 is MDHEN and CDR2 SYDVKM. This CDR3 reads CVSGGSTDTQYF. CDR3 DNA: TGTGTGAGCGGGGGGAGCACAGATACGCAGTATTTT. Full variable domain (outside the CDR3, taken from reference TRBV28 and TRBJ2-3): DVKVTQSSRYLVKRTGEKVFLECVQDMDHENMFWYRQDPGLGLRLIYFSYDVKMKEKGDIPEGYSVSREKKERFSLILESASTNQTSMYLCVSGGSTDTQYFGPGTRLTVL.

This clone was observed a single time. The DNA for the CDR3 is TGTGCCAGCAGCGTAGTTTACGGTGAGCAGTTCTTC. Translating it yields CASSVVYGEQFF. The V call is TRBV9, the J call TRBJ2-1; D is ambiguous. Germline loops: CDR1 SGDLS, CDR2 YYNGEE. The V end lost 0 bases, the J end lost 9 bases, and 7 bases lay between the germline ends. The CDR3 is 12 residues long.

This sequence joins TRBV6-5 and TRBJ2-7; D perhaps matches TRBD1 (5 bases). The V end lost 2 bases, the J end lost 6 bases, and 11 bases lay between the germline ends. The germline V gene encodes CDR1 MNHEY and CDR2 SVGAGI. The CDR3 loop spans 13 amino acids. In DNA form, the CDR3 reads TGTGCCAGCAGTTACGGTGCAGGGCGCGAGCAGTACTTC. Translation gives CASSYGAGREQYF.